Listed here is a single T cell receptor beta chain. Its cognate antigen is unknown. TCR beta VDJ and CDR3 profiles were obtained from a genomic DNA template. MiXCR, applied by TCRdb to the reads, yields one record per CDR3 protein. The repertoire includes 400,000 to 600,000 distinct CDR3 sequences, less than 35% of them detected once, and approximately 0.82% sits in the top ten. The CDR3 runs to 17 residues. Trimming left V 3 bases short and J 2 bases short, with 22 bases between. CDR1 GTSNPN and CDR2 SVGIG come from the germline V gene (reference sequence). This sample is part of a study of CD8+CD57+ T cells in acquired aplastic anemia. Study-wide context: Yields of DNA that came from sorted CD4+ and CD8+ cells averaged about 3.4 ug.

Those patients picked for sequencing had displayed CD8+CD57+ cell expansion on flow cytometry. Among the patients, all had severe acquired aplastic anemia. Broader study findings: The study found no significant CD8+ Simpson's diversity difference between patients and controls. Patients and controls turned out to have roughly 29 CD8+ CDR3 sequences in common.

V gene TRBV30 combines with J gene TRBJ1-2; tentative D call: TRBD1 (5 bases). The clonotype comes from a human donor with aplastic anemia. What was sequenced was sorted CD4+, CD8+, or CD8+CD57+ T cells (not recorded which) from PBMCs. The CDR3, as DNA: TGTGCCTGGAGAGCCTCGCCAGGGATTCTTCGGAACTATGGCTACACCTTC. Protein sequence: CAWRASPGILRNYGYTF.